This T cell receptor (beta chain) was sequenced for a study of shared clonotypes between healthy human individuals. Study outcomes and limitations: Clonotype sharing across several donors was observed for around 5.1% of naive CD4 clonotypes. The generation probabilities recorded for non-shared clonotypes fell below those of clonotypes shared by all four donors.

The run depth of the assay was deep. Assay: immunoSEQ multiplex PCR; the TCRdb copy retains only in-frame clones and omits some. This table holds roughly 2,500,000 clones, approximately 93% found once. With regard to this clone: The antigen is unknown.

Germline CDR1 and CDR2: SGHRS and YFSETQ. CDR3 length: 12 amino acids. Trimming removed 3 bases from V and 7 bases from J; junction bases left unmatched: 0. Each of the donors was a healthy adult who was HIV-negative and had not had a recent acute infection or vaccination. The sample consisted of naive CD4+ T cells from PBMCs. Regarding subset: CD45RA+ positively selected. The genes are TRBV5-1 and TRBJ2-5; TRBD2 aligns across 10 bases. This receptor was obtained from a man aged 18 to 35 in good health. Some clones in this sample may be carry-over from other donors' samples. This CDR3 reads CASSWTSGTQYF. CDR3 nucleotides: TGCGCCAGCAGCTGGACTAGCGGGACCCAGTACTTC.